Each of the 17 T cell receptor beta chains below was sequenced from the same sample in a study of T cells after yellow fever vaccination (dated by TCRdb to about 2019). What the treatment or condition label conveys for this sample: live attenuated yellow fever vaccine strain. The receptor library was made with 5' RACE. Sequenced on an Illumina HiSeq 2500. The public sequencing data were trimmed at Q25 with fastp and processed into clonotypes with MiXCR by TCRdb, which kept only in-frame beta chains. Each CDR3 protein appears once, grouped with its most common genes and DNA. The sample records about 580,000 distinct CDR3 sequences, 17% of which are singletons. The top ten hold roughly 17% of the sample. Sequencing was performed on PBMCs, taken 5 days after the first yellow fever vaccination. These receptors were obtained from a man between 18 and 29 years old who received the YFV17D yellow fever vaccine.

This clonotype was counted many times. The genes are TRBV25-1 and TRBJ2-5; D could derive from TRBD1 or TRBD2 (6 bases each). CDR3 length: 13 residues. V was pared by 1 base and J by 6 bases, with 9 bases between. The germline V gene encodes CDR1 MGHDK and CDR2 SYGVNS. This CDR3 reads CASSEWGAQTQYF. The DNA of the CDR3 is TGTGCCAGCAGTGAATGGGGGGCGCAGACCCAGTACTTC.

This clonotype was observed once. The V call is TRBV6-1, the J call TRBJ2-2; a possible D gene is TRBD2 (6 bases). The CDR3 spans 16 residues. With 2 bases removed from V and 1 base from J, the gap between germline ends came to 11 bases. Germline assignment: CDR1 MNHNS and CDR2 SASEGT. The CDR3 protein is CASSEPFGRNTGELFF. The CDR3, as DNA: TGTGCCAGCAGTGAACCCTTCGGGAGGAACACCGGGGAGCTGTTTTTT.

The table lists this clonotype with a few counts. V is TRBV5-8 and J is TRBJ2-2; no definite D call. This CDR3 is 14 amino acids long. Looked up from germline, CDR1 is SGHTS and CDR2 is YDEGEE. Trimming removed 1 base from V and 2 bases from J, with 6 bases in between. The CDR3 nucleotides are TGTGCCAGCAGCTTGTGGGCAAACACCGGGGAGCTGTTTTTT. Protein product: CASSLWANTGELFF.

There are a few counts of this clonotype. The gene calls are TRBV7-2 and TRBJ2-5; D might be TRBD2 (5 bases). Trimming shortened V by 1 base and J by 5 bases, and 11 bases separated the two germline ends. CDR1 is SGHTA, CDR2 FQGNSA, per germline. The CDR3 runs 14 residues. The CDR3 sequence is CASSLVIDYETQYF. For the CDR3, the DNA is TGTGCCAGCAGCTTAGTGATCGACTACGAGACCCAGTACTTC.

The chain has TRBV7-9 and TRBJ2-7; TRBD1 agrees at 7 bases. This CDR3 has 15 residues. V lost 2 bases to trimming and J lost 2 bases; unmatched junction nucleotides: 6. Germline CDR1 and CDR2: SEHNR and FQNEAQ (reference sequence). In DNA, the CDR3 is TGTGCCAGCAGCTTATCTCCCACAGGGGCCTACGAGCAGTACTTC. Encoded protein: CASSLSPTGAYEQYF.

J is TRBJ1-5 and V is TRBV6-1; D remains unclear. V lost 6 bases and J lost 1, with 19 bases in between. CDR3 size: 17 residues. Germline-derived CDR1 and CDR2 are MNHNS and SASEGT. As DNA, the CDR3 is TGTGCCAGCAGCGACACAACTCTCCCCGCCAGCAATCAGCCCCAGCATTTT. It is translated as CASSDTTLPASNQPQHF.

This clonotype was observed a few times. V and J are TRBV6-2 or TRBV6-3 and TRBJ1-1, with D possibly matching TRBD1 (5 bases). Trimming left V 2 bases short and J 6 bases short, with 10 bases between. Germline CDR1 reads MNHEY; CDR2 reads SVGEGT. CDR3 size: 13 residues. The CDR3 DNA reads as TGTGCCAGCAGTTACACCCCGGGGGCTGAAGCTTTCTTT. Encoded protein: CASSYTPGAEAFF.

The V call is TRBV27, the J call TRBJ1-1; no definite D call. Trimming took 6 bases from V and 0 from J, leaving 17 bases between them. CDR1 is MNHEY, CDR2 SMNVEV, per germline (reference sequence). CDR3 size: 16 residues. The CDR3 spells CASSKDGGLMNTEAFF. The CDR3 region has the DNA TGTGCCAGCAGCAAAGACGGAGGACTGATGAACACTGAAGCTTTCTTT.

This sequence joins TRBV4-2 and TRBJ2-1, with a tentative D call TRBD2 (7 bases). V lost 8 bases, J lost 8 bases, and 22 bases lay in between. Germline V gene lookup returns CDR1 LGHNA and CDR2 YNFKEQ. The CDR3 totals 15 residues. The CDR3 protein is CASGVGGGFHDEQFF. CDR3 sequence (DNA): TGTGCCAGCGGCGTGGGCGGGGGCTTCCATGATGAGCAGTTCTTC.

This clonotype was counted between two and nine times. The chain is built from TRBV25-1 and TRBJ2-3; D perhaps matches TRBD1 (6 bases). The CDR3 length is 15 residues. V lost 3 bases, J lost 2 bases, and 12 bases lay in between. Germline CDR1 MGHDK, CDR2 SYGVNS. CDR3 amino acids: CASSDFQGYTDTQYF. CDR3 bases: TGTGCCAGCAGTGACTTCCAGGGGTACACAGATACGCAGTATTTT.

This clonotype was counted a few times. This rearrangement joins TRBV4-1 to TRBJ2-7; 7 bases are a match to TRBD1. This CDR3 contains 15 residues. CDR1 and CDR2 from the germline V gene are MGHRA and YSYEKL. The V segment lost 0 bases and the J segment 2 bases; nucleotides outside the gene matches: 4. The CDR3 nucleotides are TGCGCCAGCAGCCAAGAAATTACAGGGGCCTACGAGCAGTACTTC. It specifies CASSQEITGAYEQYF.

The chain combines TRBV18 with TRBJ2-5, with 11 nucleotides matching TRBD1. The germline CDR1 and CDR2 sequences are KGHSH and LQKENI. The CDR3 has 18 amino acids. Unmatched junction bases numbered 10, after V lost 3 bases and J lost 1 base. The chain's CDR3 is CASSPAGTGGMGQETQYF. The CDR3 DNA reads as TGTGCCAGCTCACCCGCCGGGACAGGGGGAATGGGCCAAGAGACCCAGTACTTC.

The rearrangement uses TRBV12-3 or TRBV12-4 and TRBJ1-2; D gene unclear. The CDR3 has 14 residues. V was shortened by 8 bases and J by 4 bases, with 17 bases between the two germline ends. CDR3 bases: TGTGCCAGCCTGGGGATAGACACGCGCTATGGCTACACCTTC. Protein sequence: CASLGIDTRYGYTF.

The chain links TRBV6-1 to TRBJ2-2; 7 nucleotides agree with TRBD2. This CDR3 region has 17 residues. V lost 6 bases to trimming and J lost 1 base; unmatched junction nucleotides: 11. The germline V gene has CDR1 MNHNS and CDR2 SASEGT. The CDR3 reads CASRHVGGVLNTGELFF. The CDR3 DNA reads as TGTGCCAGCAGACACGTTGGGGGGGTTTTGAACACCGGGGAGCTGTTTTTT.

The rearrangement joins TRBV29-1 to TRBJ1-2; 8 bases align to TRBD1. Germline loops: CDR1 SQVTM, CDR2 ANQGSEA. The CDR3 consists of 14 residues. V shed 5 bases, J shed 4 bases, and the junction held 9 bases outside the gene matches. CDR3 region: CSVPDRVGIYGYTF. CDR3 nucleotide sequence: TGCAGCGTTCCGGACAGGGTGGGGATCTATGGCTACACCTTC.

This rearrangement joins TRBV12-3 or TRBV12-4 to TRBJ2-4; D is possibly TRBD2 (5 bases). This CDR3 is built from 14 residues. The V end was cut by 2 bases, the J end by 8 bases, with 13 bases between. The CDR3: CASSLRERLDIQYF. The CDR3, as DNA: TGTGCCAGCAGTTTACGGGAACGGCTGGACATTCAGTACTTC.

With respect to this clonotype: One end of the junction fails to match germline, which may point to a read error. The CDR3: CASTPSTGELFF. The CDR3 DNA is TGTGCTAGCACCCCTAGCACCGGGGAGCTGTTTTTT. This sequence joins TRBV7-7 and TRBJ2-2; D is ambiguous. This CDR3 has 12 amino acids. Germline lookup yields CDR1 SSHAT and CDR2 FNYEAQ (reference sequence).